A selection of T cell receptor beta chains follows, all from one sample in a study of radiotherapy plus CTLA-4 blockade in lung cancer. This table comes from immunoSEQ multiplex PCR, and its TCRdb copy is limited to in-frame clones, with some not included. Of around 41,000 clones listed, about 67% are singletons. The sequencing here drew on peripheral blood, taken from a patient treated with radiotherapy plus ipilimumab. The receptors were gathered from a human donor with non-small cell lung cancer who had a partial response to radiotherapy plus ipilimumab. Both conserved end residues are trimmed from each CDR3.

j_call: TRBJ2-5
v_call: TRBV25-1
cdr3_aa: ASSELASETQY

j_call: TRBJ2-7
v_call: TRBV4-2
cdr3_aa: ASSQGGGGYEQY

j_call: TRBJ1-2
v_call: TRBV11-2
cdr3_aa: ASSHRTGAYGYT

j_call: TRBJ1-1
v_call: TRBV30
cdr3_aa: ALSGYKDTEAF

j_call: TRBJ2-1
v_call: TRBV5-6
cdr3_aa: ASSWRPGQGAFFNEQF

j_call: TRBJ1-5
v_call: TRBV13
cdr3_aa: ASSLGGQPQH

j_call: TRBJ2-2
v_call: TRBV7-2
cdr3_aa: ASSLGGNTGELF

j_call: TRBJ1-1
v_call: TRBV6-5
cdr3_aa: ASSAGAVSEAF

j_call: TRBJ1-1
v_call: TRBV4-3
cdr3_aa: ASSPGHPNTEAF

j_call: TRBJ1-6
v_call: TRBV14
cdr3_aa: ASSQFRVVGNSPLH

j_call: TRBJ2-1
v_call: TRBV7-3
cdr3_aa: ASSLSRGSGNEQF

j_call: TRBJ1-4
v_call: TRBV21-1
cdr3_aa: ASSKGATVATNEKLF

j_call: TRBJ1-5
v_call: TRBV5-4
cdr3_aa: ASSLDINQPQH

j_call: TRBJ2-5
v_call: TRBV30
cdr3_aa: AWGNGLAIETQY

j_call: TRBJ2-1
v_call: TRBV18
cdr3_aa: ASSPPISGKNEQF

j_call: TRBJ1-2
v_call: TRBV9
cdr3_aa: ASSVFDRVGSYGYT

j_call: TRBJ2-7
v_call: TRBV27
cdr3_aa: ASSSRLGSSYEQY

j_call: TRBJ2-3
v_call: TRBV18
cdr3_aa: ASSPGSGSFTDTQY

j_call: TRBJ2-7
v_call: TRBV4-1
cdr3_aa: ASSQEGREAGFYEQY

j_call: TRBJ1-1
v_call: TRBV19
cdr3_aa: ASSILANTEAF

j_call: TRBJ2-5
v_call: TRBV5-6
cdr3_aa: ASSSRLLTSALETQY

j_call: TRBJ1-1
v_call: TRBV11-2
cdr3_aa: ASSLVGQDTEAF